One sample yielded the 21 T cell receptor beta chains listed below, sequenced in a study of blood T cell repertoires in COVID-19. Assay used: immunoSEQ multiplex PCR; TCRdb lists only in-frame clones, some missing. The sample yields 250,000 to 300,000 clones, roughly 87% seen once. The sample consisted of peripheral blood. All receptors derive from a woman aged 40 to 50 who had recovered from COVID-19.

This clone occurred once. The chain carries TRBV25-1 and TRBJ2-2; TRBD1 agrees at 7 bases. The CDR3 length is 14 residues. V trimming: 8 bases; J trimming: 4 bases; junction bases outside the gene matches: 7. Germline CDR1 reads MGHDK; CDR2 reads SYGVNS. The CDR3 nucleotides read TGTGCCAGCGGCAGACAGGGCGGCACCGGGGAGCTGTTTTTT. It yields the protein CASGRQGGTGELFF.

V is TRBV28 and J is TRBJ1-1; 7 nucleotides match TRBD1. Germline lookup yields CDR1 MDHEN and CDR2 SYDVKM. Losses at the gene ends were 6 bases for V and 5 bases for J; bases not matched to a gene: 3. CDR3 size: 12 residues. The CDR3 spells CASRTGLTEAFF. CDR3 nucleotide sequence: TGTGCCAGCAGGACAGGGTTAACTGAAGCTTTCTTT.

The CDR3 reads CASSPRQGDRNQPQHF. In nucleotides, the CDR3 is TGTGCCAGCTCACCCAGACAGGGGGACCGGAATCAGCCCCAGCATTTT. V gene TRBV18 combines with J gene TRBJ1-5, with 9 nucleotides matching TRBD1. The ends lost 3 bases at V and 4 bases at J; junction bases unmatched: 7. This CDR3 spans 16 amino acids. CDR1 KGHSH and CDR2 LQKENI come from the germline V gene.

The V call is TRBV6-5, the J call TRBJ2-7; D is unclear. Germline loops: CDR1 MNHEY, CDR2 SVGAGI. This CDR3 is built from 14 residues. V shed 7 bases and J shed 3 bases, with 16 bases lying between them. The CDR3 DNA is TGTGCCAGCACCCTTAGCCCGTTCGGCTACGAGCAGTACTTC. Its protein product is CASTLSPFGYEQYF.

V gene TRBV5-4 combines with J gene TRBJ2-3; TRBD2 agrees at 9 bases. The CDR3 is 16 residues long. The junction had 10 bases not matched to a gene; V was cut back by 1 base and J by 7 bases. Germline CDR1 SGHNT, CDR2 YYREEE (reference sequence). CDR3 nucleotide sequence: TGTGCCAGCAGCTTGTACCGCGGGGGGGCTTCAAATACGCAGTATTTT. The encoded protein is CASSLYRGGASNTQYF.

The chain couples TRBV4-3 to TRBJ2-1; 7 bases map to TRBD2. This CDR3 is 17 amino acids long. After removal of 0 bases from V and 7 bases from J, the junction contained 12 bases not matched to a gene. Germline assignment: CDR1 LGHNA and CDR2 YSLEER. The CDR3 nucleotides read TGCGCCAGCAGCCAAGATTTACTGGCGGGAGATAGAAATGAGCAGTTCTTC. It codes for CASSQDLLAGDRNEQFF.

This clone was detected a few times. The chain carries TRBV4-2 and TRBJ1-5; weak D call: TRBD1 (5 bases). Trimming took 8 bases from V and 6 from J, leaving 14 bases between them. There are 13 residues in the CDR3. The V gene's germline CDR1 is LGHNA and CDR2 YNFKEQ. The CDR3 here is CASGAGTRQPQHF. The CDR3 DNA sequence: TGTGCCAGCGGCGCGGGGACTCGTCAGCCCCAGCATTTT.

This chain links TRBV25-1 with TRBJ2-5; no clear D gene. V shed 1 base and J shed 0 bases, with 9 bases lying between them. Germline V CDR1 and CDR2: MGHDK, SYGVNS. CDR3 length: 15 amino acids. In nucleotides, the CDR3 is TGTGCCAGCAGTGAATCGAGGCCAGACCAAGAGACCCAGTACTTC. Translated, it gives CASSESRPDQETQYF.

V gene TRBV11-3 combines with J gene TRBJ2-3; D perhaps matches TRBD2 (6 bases). V was pared by 2 bases and J by 4 bases, with 13 bases between. The CDR3 length is 15 residues. Looked up from germline, CDR1 is SGHNT and CDR2 is YENEEA. The CDR3 reads CASSLPGLEADTQYF. Here the CDR3 DNA reads TGTGCCAGCAGCTTACCGGGACTTGAGGCAGATACGCAGTATTTT.

V usage is TRBV2 and J usage is TRBJ2-7; 10 bases are shared with TRBD2. The V and J ends lost 5 bases and 7 bases, in that order; junction bases with no gene match: 5. The CDR3 spans 13 residues. Per the germline V gene, CDR1 is SNHLY and CDR2 is FYNNEI. The CDR3 is CASSPLAGIEQYV. The CDR3 nucleotides read TGTGCCAGCAGTCCACTAGCGGGAATTGAGCAGTACGTC.

The CDR3 sequence is CACSPPRDSSEQETQYF. The CDR3 nucleotides read TGTGCCTGTTCCCCCCCCCGGGACTCCTCCGAACAAGAGACCCAGTACTTC. V usage is TRBV30 and J usage is TRBJ2-5, with D tentatively TRBD2 (6 bases). There are 17 residues in the CDR3. Germline values: CDR1 GTSNPN, CDR2 SVGIG (reference sequence). Between the trimmed V and J ends, which lost 6 bases and 2 bases, there was a span of 25 bases.

V usage is TRBV2 and J usage is TRBJ1-2; weak D call: TRBD1 (6 bases). This CDR3 comprises 12 residues. CDR1 SNHLY and CDR2 FYNNEI come from the germline V gene. Trimming stripped 6 bases from V and 8 bases from J, with 13 bases between. Here the CDR3 DNA reads TGTGCCAGCAGCCGGACAGCCTTGGGCTACACCTTC. Translated, it gives CASSRTALGYTF.

This sequence joins TRBV13 and TRBJ2-7, with 12 bases fitting TRBD1. V shed 4 bases, J shed 7 bases, and the junction held 11 bases outside the gene matches. Germline values: CDR1 PRHDT, CDR2 FYEKMQ (reference sequence). The length of the CDR3 is 16 residues. As DNA, the CDR3 is TGTGCCAGCAGCTCTAACCGGGACAGGGGGCGTCGAGAGCAGTACTTC. Its protein is CASSSNRDRGRREQYF.

In the case of this clone: The sample holds other DNA sequences that translate to the same CDR3. The chain has TRBV5-1 and TRBJ2-3, with 7 nucleotides matching TRBD1. Trimming took 4 bases from V and 0 from J; bases not matched to a gene: 2. The CDR3 is 14 amino acids. Germline assignment: CDR1 SGHRS and CDR2 YFSETQ. This chain's CDR3 is CASSPGQSTDTQYF. The CDR3 nucleotides are TGCGCCAGCAGCCCGGGACAGAGCACAGATACGCAGTATTTT.

The V and J genes are TRBV28 and TRBJ1-2, with a tentative D call TRBD1 (6 bases). Germline CDR1 is MDHEN and CDR2 is SYDVKM. Trimming stripped 4 bases from V and 0 bases from J, with 24 bases between. The CDR3 is 19 amino acids. The CDR3 DNA sequence: TGTGCCAGCAGTTATCCCGGGGCCCAGGGACAACTCGCTAACTATGGCTACACCTTC. It specifies CASSYPGAQGQLANYGYTF.

This clone occurred once. This chain joins TRBV11-2 and TRBJ2-5; 14 bases map to TRBD2. Losses at the gene ends were 4 bases for V and 4 bases for J; bases not matched to a gene: 8. The CDR3 extends over 17 amino acids. Germline values: CDR1 SGHAT, CDR2 FQNNGV. CDR3 amino acids: CASSSGLAGVTRETQYF. The CDR3 region has the DNA TGTGCCAGCAGCTCGGGACTAGCGGGGGTGACTCGAGAGACCCAGTACTTC.

V usage is TRBV20-1 and J usage is TRBJ2-3, with a tentative D call TRBD1 (6 bases). The CDR3 is 15 residues long. In germline, CDR1 is DFQATT, CDR2 SNEGSKA (reference sequence). V was pared by 3 bases and J by 4 bases, with 17 bases between. In DNA form, the CDR3 reads TGCAGTGCTAGTTGGGACACTAGAAGCCCAGATACGCAGTATTTT. Protein sequence: CSASWDTRSPDTQYF.

This clone was seen at least ten times. The rearrangement uses TRBV19 and TRBJ1-5; unclear D gene. Trimming left V 3 bases short and J 7 bases short, with 10 bases between. This CDR3 has 13 residues. Germline CDR1 LNHDA, CDR2 SQIVND (reference sequence). The CDR3 here is CASSIGVQQPQHF. The CDR3 nucleotides read TGTGCCAGTAGTATCGGGGTGCAGCAGCCCCAGCATTTT.

The chain uses TRBV9 and TRBJ2-3; 10 bases are a match to TRBD2. The junction had 6 bases not matched to a gene; V was cut back by 4 bases and J by 4 bases. Germline lookup yields CDR1 SGDLS and CDR2 YYNGEE. CDR3 length: 15 amino acids. The CDR3 coding sequence is TGTGCCAGCAGCCGCTCTAGCGGGAGCGCAGATACGCAGTATTTT. Amino acid sequence: CASSRSSGSADTQYF.

The chain has TRBV9 and TRBJ2-7; TRBD2 agrees at 7 bases. The germline CDR1 and CDR2 sequences are SGDLS and YYNGEE. Unmatched junction bases numbered 10, after V lost 2 bases and J lost 2 bases. The CDR3 runs to 16 residues. The CDR3 is CASSVDDGGVTYEQYF. The CDR3 bases are TGTGCCAGCAGCGTCGACGATGGGGGGGTCACCTACGAGCAGTACTTC.

The chain couples TRBV5-6 to TRBJ2-1, with D unresolved. Germline CDR1 SGHDT, CDR2 YYEEEE. Trimming took 2 bases from V and 9 from J, leaving 9 bases between them. CDR3 size: 12 residues. Here the CDR3 DNA reads TGTGCCAGCAGCTTCAGACGGAGTGAGCAGTTCTTC. This codes for CASSFRRSEQFF.